The 11 T cell receptor beta chains given below trace back to one sample, sequenced in a study of a mutant IDH1 vaccine in newly diagnosed glioma. Generated by immunoSEQ multiplex PCR, the TCRdb table keeps only in-frame clones and is missing some. The sample contains 35,000 to 45,000 clones, 75% of which appear only once. These receptors' targets are unknown. Documented time point: week 47, end of study. A single vaccine dose contained 300 ug of mutant IDH1 20-mer peptide, and topical imiquimod was used with it. This specimen was PBMCs, taken from a glioma patient whose treatment included an IDH1 peptide vaccine. These receptors all stem from a man aged 40-55 years with glioma.

This sequence joins TRBV7-9 and TRBJ2-1; D not resolved. V lost 2 bases and J lost 7, with 9 bases in between. This CDR3 contains 13 residues. CDR1 is SEHNR, CDR2 FQNEAQ, per germline (reference sequence). As DNA, the CDR3 is TGTGCCAGCAGCTTAATGGTCGCGAATGAGCAGTTCTTC. This gives the protein CASSLMVANEQFF.

This clone turned up a few times. V gene TRBV10-1 combines with J gene TRBJ2-1, with 10 positions matching TRBD2. The CDR3 has 14 amino acids. Trimming removed 4 bases from V and 6 bases from J; junction bases left unmatched: 3. CDR1 is WNHNN and CDR2 is SYGVQD in the germline V gene (reference sequence). The CDR3 sequence: CASSASGSRNEQFF. The CDR3, as DNA: TGCGCCAGCAGTGCTAGCGGGAGTCGCAATGAGCAGTTCTTC.

The chain uses TRBV25-1 and TRBJ1-2; TRBD1 matches 10 bases. Germline-derived CDR1 and CDR2 are MGHDK and SYGVNS. The junction had 13 bases not matched to a gene; V was cut back by 7 bases and J by 8 bases. This CDR3 spans 15 amino acids. CDR3 bases: TGTGCCAGCACCAGTGGAGGACAGGGGGGAGGAGGCTACACCTTC. Its protein is CASTSGGQGGGGYTF.

The chain joins TRBV6-5 to TRBJ2-7, with D possibly TRBD2 on 6 matching bases. The CDR3 has 16 amino acids. Germline lookup yields CDR1 MNHEY and CDR2 SVGAGI. V was cut by 0 bases and J by 0 bases, with 12 bases left in between. CDR3 in DNA: TGTGCCAGCAGTTACTCCCCTAGCGACCTCTCCTACGAGCAGTACTTC. Translation: CASSYSPSDLSYEQYF.

The chain recombines TRBV5-1 with TRBJ2-1; 8 bases fit TRBD2. Looked up from germline, CDR1 is SGHRS and CDR2 is YFSETQ. V lost 10 bases, J lost 7 bases, and 13 bases stayed unmatched. The CDR3 has 14 residues. CDR3 in amino acids: CAVKLTSAANEQFF. As DNA, the CDR3 is TGCGCCGTCAAACTGACTAGCGCTGCGAATGAGCAGTTCTTC.

This clone was picked up one time. V usage is TRBV5-8 and J usage is TRBJ1-5, with D perhaps TRBD1 (6 bases). The CDR3 is made up of 14 amino acids. The V end lost 3 bases, the J end lost 2 bases, and 9 bases lay between the germline ends. CDR1 is SGHTS, CDR2 YDEGEE, per germline. In DNA form, the CDR3 reads TGTGCCAGCAGCTCGGGACACCGCAATCAGCCCCAGCATTTT. Translation gives CASSSGHRNQPQHF.

This clone was seen once. This chain connects TRBV7-2 to TRBJ2-1, with a weak D call TRBD1 (6 bases). With 0 bases removed from V and 8 bases from J, the gap between germline ends came to 11 bases. The V gene's germline CDR1 is SGHTA and CDR2 FQGNSA. CDR3 length: 14 residues. The DNA for the CDR3 is TGTGCCAGCAGCTTAGCGGCTACAGGGCATGAGCAGTTCTTC. Protein product: CASSLAATGHEQFF.

The CDR3 spells CASSSPLDYGYTF. DNA of the CDR3: TGTGCCAGCAGTTCTCCGCTAGACTATGGCTACACCTTC. The V call is TRBV6-5, the J call TRBJ1-2; D uncertain. The CDR3 contains 13 residues. CDR1 MNHEY and CDR2 SVGAGI come from the germline V gene. The V end lost 4 bases, the J end lost 3 bases, and 9 bases lay between the germline ends.

V gene TRBV6-6 combines with J gene TRBJ1-1; D not certain. CDR1 MNHNY and CDR2 SVGAGI come from the germline V gene (reference sequence). Trimming stripped 8 bases from V and 7 bases from J, with 23 bases between. The CDR3 spans 15 residues. CDR3 sequence: CASGKGNPDAIEAFF. CDR3 sequence (DNA): TGTGCCAGCGGCAAGGGAAACCCAGATGCAATTGAAGCTTTCTTT.

This chain joins TRBV6-6 and TRBJ2-5, with TRBD1 matching 7 bases. Per germline, CDR1 MNHNY and CDR2 SVGAGI (reference sequence). Unmatched junction bases numbered 12, after V lost 6 bases and J lost 5 bases. The CDR3 runs 15 residues. The CDR3 reads CASSPRQGSVETQYF. Here the CDR3 DNA reads TGTGCCAGCAGCCCCCGACAGGGTAGTGTGGAGACCCAGTACTTC.

The CDR3 region has the DNA TGCGCCAGCAGCCCCCAGTGGGGGAGCTCCTACAATGAGCAGTTCTTC. Its translation: CASSPQWGSSYNEQFF. The chain uses TRBV4-3 and TRBJ2-1, with D perhaps assigned TRBD1 or TRBD2 (5 bases each). CDR3 length: 16 amino acids. Germline V lookup: CDR1 LGHNA, CDR2 YSLEER. Trimming took off 4 bases at V and 0 bases at J, with 13 bases between the two ends.